The clone carrying this T cell receptor (beta chain) was recorded once. This entry belongs to a study of blood T cell repertoires in COVID-19. Turning to the study itself: Italy, Spain and the United States were the sources of the convalescent and acute COVID-19 samples. Sources were T cells, B-cell-depleted T cells, or PBMCs; the material itself was cDNA or gDNA.

The CDR3 is 19 residues long. The V and J ends lost 0 bases and 5 bases respectively, with 27 bases between them. Germline CDR1 is SGDLS and CDR2 is YYNGEE. Original methodology: Reference gene primer amplification gave estimated nucleated cell counts. Measured with immunoSEQ multiplex PCR; TCRdb has only the in-frame clones, and not every one. V and J calls and clone size follow that table, whereas D and trimming were derived from the DNA. The sample has about 140,000 clones; around three quarters are singletons. The sequence came from an older man with acute or convalescent COVID-19. The chain is built from TRBV9 and TRBJ2-7; TRBD2 is a possible D gene (6 bases). Material: peripheral blood. CDR3 coding DNA: TGTGCCAGCAGCGTAGCTACGTGGGTTCTCCCAACGGGACTGAACGAGCAGTACTTC. Residues: CASSVATWVLPTGLNEQYF. The whole variable domain, remainder taken from reference TRBV9 and TRBJ2-7, is DSGVTQTPKHLITATGQRVTLRCSPRSGDLSVYWYQQSLDQGLQFLIQYYNGEERAKGNILERFSAQQFPDLHSELNLSSLELGDSALYFCASSVATWVLPTGLNEQYFGPGTRLTVT.